Following are 21 T cell receptor beta chains from one sample sequenced in a study of shared clonotypes between healthy human individuals (dated by TCRdb to about 2020). Receptors were amplified or captured by the immunoSEQ multiplex PCR assay. TCRdb took this table from immuneACCESS and kept in-frame rearrangements with V and J called. Such tables lack part of the clones; where checked against another copy, unresolved V genes explain under half of the gap, and the rest is unexplained. Across this sample there are 400,000 to 500,000 clones, with 76% seen only once. Of the sample, around 13% is held by the ten largest clones. Sequencing was carried out using PBMCs. The receptors shown here come from a woman between 35 and 50 years old in good health. Some clones in this sample may be carry-over from other donors' samples.

This chain uses TRBV10-3 with TRBJ2-7; perhaps TRBD1 as D (5 bases). The V end was cut by 3 bases, the J end by 5 bases, with 14 bases between. CDR1 and CDR2 (germline): ENHRY, SYGVKD. This CDR3 region has 14 residues. CDR3 region: CAISERGIGDEQYF. CDR3 DNA sequence: TGTGCCATCAGTGAAAGGGGAATAGGGGACGAGCAGTACTTC.

The chain recombines TRBV9 with TRBJ2-1; 8 nucleotides agree with TRBD2. Germline trimming cut 2 bases from V and 1 base from J; bases unmatched to any gene: 11. Germline CDR1 is SGDLS and CDR2 is YYNGEE. This CDR3 spans 18 amino acids. CDR3 in DNA: TGTGCCAGCAGCGTCGGGCTAGCGGGTATTACTTCCTACAATGAGCAGTTCTTC. This sequence encodes CASSVGLAGITSYNEQFF.

This clone was detected a few times. The chain carries TRBV4-1 and TRBJ1-1; D is perhaps TRBD1 (6 bases). The germline V gene encodes CDR1 MGHRA and CDR2 YSYEKL. This CDR3 is 14 amino acids long. V gave up 4 bases and J gave up 2 bases, with 11 bases separating them. The CDR3 here is CASSRNRVNTEAFF. The CDR3, as DNA: TGCGCCAGCAGCCGAAACAGGGTTAACACTGAAGCTTTCTTT.

In its sample, this clone was seen a few times. Other DNA sequences from this sample encode an identical CDR3 as well. This sequence joins TRBV4-2 and TRBJ1-5; 7 bases line up with TRBD1. The CDR3 extends over 17 amino acids. Germline CDR1 is LGHNA and CDR2 is YNFKEQ. The junction had 12 bases not matched to a gene; V was cut back by 1 base and J by 6 bases. CDR3: CASSQGPSNRGSQPQHF. The CDR3, as DNA: TGTGCCAGCAGCCAAGGACCCTCGAACAGGGGAAGTCAGCCCCAGCATTTT.

As for this clone: An end of the junction differs from the germline gene, which may be a read error. V usage is TRBV2 and J usage is TRBJ2-1; D not certain. The CDR3 consists of 15 residues. Germline V lookup: CDR1 SNHLY, CDR2 FYNNEI. The CDR3 loop is CASSVGRDEGSRVVF. The CDR3 nucleotides read TGTGCCAGCAGTGTAGGTCGAGACGAAGGTTCTCGGGTTGTCTTC.

The sample holds one count of this clone. This chain joins TRBV18 and TRBJ2-7; 11 bases are a match to TRBD1. J was trimmed by 5 bases and V by 6 bases; bases with no gene match: 9. Germline CDR1 is KGHSH and CDR2 is LQKENI. This CDR3 region has 15 residues. In nucleotides, the CDR3 is TGTGCCAGCTCTCTTCGACGGACAGGGGGCGACGAGCAGTACTTC. It encodes CASSLRRTGGDEQYF.

The J gene is TRBJ1-1, the V gene TRBV27; no clear D gene. The CDR3 loop spans 14 amino acids. Germline loops: CDR1 MNHEY, CDR2 SMNVEV (reference sequence). With 4 bases removed from V and 7 bases from J, the gap between germline ends came to 16 bases. The CDR3 bases are TGTGCCAGCAGTTCCCAAATTCCGGGAAGTGAAGCTTTCTTT. This sequence encodes CASSSQIPGSEAFF.

The chain joins TRBV7-8 to TRBJ1-2; D is undetermined. The V gene lost 3 bases and the J gene lost 3 bases, with 14 bases spanning the gap. CDR1 is SGHVS, CDR2 FQNEAQ, per germline. The CDR3 covers 15 residues. CDR3 bases: TGTGCCAGCAGCTTTGGGAGACAAAATCACTATGGCTACACCTTC. It codes for CASSFGRQNHYGYTF.

The V gene is TRBV11-2, the J gene TRBJ2-2; D unclear. Germline V gene sequence: CDR1 SGHAT, CDR2 FQNNGV. This CDR3 contains 14 residues. V lost 2 bases and J 4 bases, leaving 8 bases between the germline ends. The CDR3: CASSLSQVTGELFF. CDR3 sequence (DNA): TGTGCCAGCAGCTTATCGCAGGTCACCGGGGAGCTGTTTTTT. Full variable domain (missing parts from reference TRBV11-2 and TRBJ2-2): EAGVAQSPRYKIIEKRQSVAFWCNPISGHATLYWYQQILGQGPKLLIQFQNNGVVDDSQLPKDRFSAERLKGVDSTLKIQPAKLEDSAVYLCASSLSQVTGELFFGEGSRLTVL.

The chain uses TRBV4-1 and TRBJ2-7, with 8 bases aligning to TRBD2. This CDR3 is built from 15 residues. After removal of 2 bases from V and 2 bases from J, the junction contained 5 bases not matched to a gene. Germline values: CDR1 MGHRA, CDR2 YSYEKL. The CDR3 sequence: CASSQPGTRPYEQYF. CDR3 nucleotides: TGCGCCAGCAGCCAACCCGGGACTAGGCCCTACGAGCAGTACTTC.

The chain links TRBV7-3 to TRBJ2-2, with D possibly matching TRBD2 (6 bases). The CDR3 covers 15 residues. V was shortened by 1 base and J by 5 bases, with 11 bases between the two germline ends. Germline CDR1 is SGHTA and CDR2 is FQGTGA. In DNA form, the CDR3 reads TGTGCCAGCAGCTTAAAGCTAGCGCGAACCGGGGAGCTGTTTTTT. Encoded protein: CASSLKLARTGELFF.

V usage is TRBV2 and J usage is TRBJ2-1; maybe TRBD1 (6 bases). Germline assignment: CDR1 SNHLY and CDR2 FYNNEI. V was clipped by 4 bases and J by 2 bases, with 6 bases between them. The CDR3 covers 13 residues. The CDR3 sequence: CASSGTAYNEQFF. CDR3 sequence (DNA): TGTGCCAGCAGTGGGACAGCCTACAATGAGCAGTTCTTC.

The gene calls are TRBV5-1 and TRBJ2-5, with D unclear. The CDR3 spans 13 residues. In germline, CDR1 is SGHRS, CDR2 YFSETQ. Trimming left V 3 bases short and J 2 bases short, with 8 bases between. The CDR3, as DNA: TGCGCCAGCAGCTATACGGATCAAGAGACCCAGTACTTC. Amino acids: CASSYTDQETQYF.

The rearrangement uses TRBV21-1 and TRBJ2-1; whether TRBD2, the table's D call, matches the DNA was not checked. TRBV21-1 is noted as a pseudogene. The CDR3 is 15 residues long. The CDR3 region has the DNA TGTGCCAGCACGACCGGGGAAAGCTCCTACAATGAGCAGTTCTTC. It is translated as CASTTGESSYNEQFF.

The rearrangement links TRBV11-2 to TRBJ2-5; TRBD2 is a possible D gene (7 bases). The J call could be wrong; TRBJ2-7 is a better fit for the DNA end. This CDR3 is 16 amino acids long. Germline lookup yields CDR1 SGHAT and CDR2 FQNNGV. The CDR3 nucleotides are TGTGCCAGCAGCTTAGATAGGGGGGGCGCGGGGTACGAGCAGTACTTC. Protein: CASSLDRGGAGYEQYF.

This chain connects TRBV19 to TRBJ2-5; perhaps TRBD1 as D (5 bases). This CDR3 region has 13 residues. Deletions cut 7 bases from V and 5 bases from J, with 14 bases between. Germline V gene lookup returns CDR1 LNHDA and CDR2 SQIVND (reference sequence). The CDR3 nucleotides read TGTGCCAGTATCGGCCGGTCAGGGGAGACCCAGTACTTC. Translated, it gives CASIGRSGETQYF.

The genes are TRBV9 and TRBJ2-3, with D hard to call. V gave up 0 bases and J gave up 0 bases, with 8 bases separating them. The CDR3 is 15 residues long. From germline, CDR1 is SGDLS and CDR2 YYNGEE. The CDR3 region is CASSVATASTDTQYF. In DNA, the CDR3 is TGTGCCAGCAGCGTAGCTACGGCCAGCACAGATACGCAGTATTTT.

DNA for the CDR3: TGTGCCAGCAGCCCGACGGGCCGAAAGTACAATGAGCAGTTCTTC. This encodes CASSPTGRKYNEQFF. The rearrangement uses TRBV14 and TRBJ2-1; no clear D. Germline V lookup: CDR1 SGHDN, CDR2 FVKESK. This CDR3 comprises 15 residues. V was clipped by 4 bases and J by 4 bases, with 14 bases between them.

The chain carries TRBV9 and TRBJ2-5; D call uncertain. The CDR3 sequence is 13 residues long. Deletions cut 0 bases from V and 5 bases from J, with 8 bases between. CDR1 and CDR2 (germline): SGDLS, YYNGEE. The chain's CDR3 is CASSVEGVETQYF. The CDR3 DNA reads TGTGCCAGCAGCGTAGAAGGTGTCGAGACCCAGTACTTC.

The chain carries TRBV28 and TRBJ1-1; 8 bases are shared with TRBD1. Trimming at V came to 5 bases and at J to 5 bases, leaving 13 bases not matched to a gene. The CDR3 runs 16 residues. Germline assignment: CDR1 MDHEN and CDR2 SYDVKM. The CDR3 DNA reads as TGTGCCAGCAGTAACGGACAGGGCTTTCCGCGGACTGAAGCTTTCTTT. Its protein product is CASSNGQGFPRTEAFF.

This clone was detected many times. Other DNA sequences within the sample encode an identical CDR3. The chain is built from TRBV5-1 and TRBJ1-2; 7 nucleotides match TRBD1. Looked up from germline, CDR1 is SGHRS and CDR2 is YFSETQ. Germline trimming cut 4 bases from V and 2 bases from J; bases unmatched to any gene: 5. The CDR3 spans 14 residues. CDR3 sequence reads: CASSPQGGNYGYTF. CDR3 nucleotides: TGCGCCAGCAGCCCGCAGGGGGGAAACTATGGCTACACCTTC.